The clone carrying this TCR beta chain was recorded only once. What it binds is unknown. Repertoires were generated with immunoSEQ multiplex PCR, while TCRdb's copy carries only in-frame clones and drops some. The sample contains about 190,000 clones, 85% to 95% of which appear only once. These data belong to a study of T cell responses to AZD1222 COVID-19 vaccine. General study findings and limits: Donor demographics were predominantly white British with a female majority; clonal diversity may be underestimated. Reportedly, close to half of spike-specific TCRs are directed against unmutated variant regions.

This CDR3 spans 14 amino acids. The V and J ends lost 8 bases and 2 bases respectively, with 15 bases between them. The germline V gene has CDR1 LNHDA and CDR2 SQIVND (reference sequence). The sample here was peripheral blood, taken on day 0 of AZD1222 vaccination. J is TRBJ2-5 and V is TRBV19; D unclear. The clonotype originates from an adult in good health. CDR3 coding DNA: TGTGCCAGTCGGATTCGCCATTTACAAGAGACCCAGTACTTC. It encodes CASRIRHLQETQYF. The full variable domain, in which reference TRBV19 and TRBJ2-5 provide the parts outside the CDR3, is DGGITQSPKYLFRKEGQNVTLSCEQNLNHDAMYWYRQDPGQGLRLIYYSQIVNDFQKGDIAEGYSVSREKKESFPLTVTSAQKNPTAFYLCASRIRHLQETQYFGPGTRLLVL.